A single sample gave rise to the 17 T cell receptor beta chains below, sequenced in a study of liver allograft versus peripheral blood T cells (dated by TCRdb to 2020 to 2021). Regarding the complete study: In liver transplant recipients, the study looked at T cell receptor repertoires in the peripheral blood and set them against the repertoires found within the transplanted livers.

These reads were obtained on an Illumina MiSeq. TCRdb reworked the public reads: Q25 trimming with fastp, MiXCR clone assembly, productive beta chains retained. All rows with the same CDR3 protein become a single entry with the most common DNA and genes. The sample data list 3,000 to 4,500 distinct CDR3 sequences, and about a sixth of these were observed just once. The biggest ten clones account for 21% of the sample. These receptors were obtained from a human patient who had a liver transplant. After a transplant, certain T cells may trace back to the graft donor.

This clonotype showed up just a few times. This chain joins TRBV5-5 and TRBJ1-6; TRBD1 matches 7 bases. The germline V gene has CDR1 SGHKS and CDR2 YYEKEE (reference sequence). The CDR3 has 15 amino acids. V lost 2 bases to trimming and J lost 10 bases; unmatched junction nucleotides: 9. The chain's CDR3 is CASSFYGTADSPLHF. DNA for the CDR3: TGTGCCAGCAGCTTCTACGGGACAGCGGACTCACCCCTCCACTTT.

This clonotype is termed medium-sized (0.01 to 0.1%). The rearrangement links TRBV7-2 to TRBJ1-1; possibly TRBD1 for D (6 bases). This CDR3 is built from 14 residues. Between the trimmed V and J ends, which lost 5 bases and 0 bases, there was a span of 10 bases. The germline gives CDR1 SGHTA, CDR2 FQGNSA. Here the CDR3 reads CASSLTGVNTEAFF. The CDR3 nucleotides are TGTGCCAGCAGCCTGACAGGAGTGAACACTGAAGCTTTCTTT. The whole variable domain, remainder taken from reference TRBV7-2 and TRBJ1-1, is GAGVSQSPSNKVTEKGKDVELRCDPISGHTALYWYRQSLGQGLEFLIYFQGNSAPDKSGLPSDRFSAERTGGSVSTLTIQRTQQEDSAVYLCASSLTGVNTEAFFGQGTRLTVV.

The chain recombines TRBV12-3 or TRBV12-4 with TRBJ1-4; D is unresolved. This CDR3 comprises 13 residues. V dropped 7 bases and J dropped 8 bases, with 14 bases sitting between them. CDR3 nucleotides: TGTGCCAGCACCCCCAACCTCGGGGAAAAACTGTTTTTT. It yields the protein CASTPNLGEKLFF.

This clonotype ranks as medium-sized. J is TRBJ1-1 and V is TRBV20-1, with unresolved D. V lost 6 bases and J 6 bases, leaving 11 bases between the germline ends. The CDR3 extends over 11 amino acids. Germline-derived CDR1 and CDR2 are DFQATT and SNEGSKA (reference sequence). Here the CDR3 reads CSARPRAEAFF. CDR3 nucleotides: TGCAGTGCCAGACCGAGGGCTGAAGCTTTCTTT.

This clonotype is medium-sized in the sample. The chain uses TRBV19 and TRBJ1-4; D call uncertain. The CDR3 is 16 residues long. The ends were cut back, 1 base at V and 3 bases at J, with 12 bases in the middle. Germline V CDR1 and CDR2: LNHDA, SQIVND (reference sequence). The CDR3 DNA follows: TGTGCCAGTAGTATAGGGAAGCCCTCGGCTAATGAAAAACTGTTTTTT. Translation gives CASSIGKPSANEKLFF.

V and J are TRBV6-5 and TRBJ1-6; 7 nucleotides align to TRBD1. The CDR3 length is 17 residues. Germline V gene lookup returns CDR1 MNHEY and CDR2 SVGAGI. V was clipped by 5 bases and J by 7 bases; unmatched bases: 14. CDR3 bases: TGTGCCAGCAGTCCCCAGACAGGGTCCTCCTGGAATTCACCCCTCCACTTT. It encodes CASSPQTGSSWNSPLHF.

By frequency in the sample, this clonotype is medium-sized. The gene calls are TRBV7-2 and TRBJ1-5; 7 bases match TRBD1. Germline V gives CDR1 SGHTA, CDR2 FQGNSA. The junction had 6 bases not matched to a gene; V was cut back by 2 bases and J by 5 bases. The CDR3 spans 15 residues. The CDR3 here is CASSLTRDSYQPQHF. CDR3 DNA sequence: TGTGCCAGCAGCTTAACCCGGGACAGCTATCAGCCCCAGCATTTT. Together with reference TRBV7-2 and TRBJ1-5, the CDR3 gives the full variable domain: GAGVSQSPSNKVTEKGKDVELRCDPISGHTALYWYRQSLGQGLEFLIYFQGNSAPDKSGLPSDRFSAERTGGSVSTLTIQRTQQEDSAVYLCASSLTRDSYQPQHFGDGTRLSIL.

This clonotype counts as medium-sized. The chain combines TRBV12-3 or TRBV12-4 with TRBJ2-7, with 7 bases identical to TRBD1. V trimming: 2 bases; J trimming: 0 bases; junction bases outside the gene matches: 10. The CDR3 covers 17 residues. The CDR3 sequence: CASSLRLGQRRSYEQYF. DNA for the CDR3: TGTGCCAGCAGTTTACGTCTGGGACAGCGTCGCTCCTACGAGCAGTACTTC.

This clonotype ranks as medium-sized. V is TRBV5-6 and J is TRBJ1-4; D might be TRBD1 (6 bases). V gave up 0 bases and J gave up 4 bases, with 7 bases separating them. Germline V gene data show CDR1 as SGHDT and CDR2 as YYEEEE. The CDR3 extends over 14 amino acids. The CDR3 region has the DNA TGTGCCAGCAGCTTGGGGGACATTAATGAAAAACTGTTTTTT. This codes for CASSLGDINEKLFF. Full variable domain (remainder filled in from reference TRBV5-6 and TRBJ1-4): DAGVTQSPTHLIKTRGQQVTLRCSPKSGHDTVSWYQQALGQGPQFIFQYYEEEERQRGNFPDRFSGHQFPNYSSELNVNALLLGDSALYLCASSLGDINEKLFFGSGTQLSVL.

In the case of this clonotype: A much larger clone lies a single base off, so this may be a read error. The chain uses TRBV12-3 or TRBV12-4 and TRBJ1-6, with a possible D match to TRBD1 (6 bases). The CDR3 is 16 residues long. CDR3 residues: CASSTGPSLYDSPLHF. The CDR3 DNA reads as TGTGCCAGCAGTACAGGGCCCTCCCTCTATGATTCACCCCTCCACTTT.

The chain links TRBV12-3 or TRBV12-4 to TRBJ1-1; D not certain. The V gene lost 3 bases and the J gene lost 6 bases, with 11 bases spanning the gap. This CDR3 spans 13 amino acids. The CDR3, as DNA: TGTGCCAGCAGTTTGTCCCCCCCCGCTGAAGCTTTCTTT. Translating it yields CASSLSPPAEAFF.

The chain joins TRBV24-1 to TRBJ2-2; no clear D gene. Germline CDR1 KGHDR, CDR2 SFDVKD. The CDR3 is made up of 16 amino acids. V shed 1 base and J shed 1 base, with 9 bases lying between them. CDR3 sequence (DNA): TGTGCCACCAGTGATTTAGAGACACTGAACACCGGGGAGCTGTTTTTT. Amino acid sequence: CATSDLETLNTGELFF.

The rearrangement uses TRBV20-1 and TRBJ1-2; a possible D gene is TRBD1 (6 bases). Germline-derived CDR1 and CDR2 are DFQATT and SNEGSKA (reference sequence). The CDR3 runs 14 residues. The V end lost 3 bases, the J end lost 0 bases, and 11 bases lay between the germline ends. The CDR3 reads CSARSAGANYGYTF. In nucleotides, the CDR3 is TGCAGTGCTAGGTCGGCAGGGGCTAACTATGGCTACACCTTC.

This clonotype qualifies as medium-sized (0.01 to 0.1%). DNA of the CDR3: TGTGCCACCAGGGGTAGCGGGAGCGGGACCGGGGAGCTGTTTTTT. It codes for CATRGSGSGTGELFF. The J gene is TRBJ2-2, the V gene TRBV24-1; 9 positions agree with TRBD2. Germline V gene lookup returns CDR1 KGHDR and CDR2 SFDVKD. The junction had 7 bases not matched to a gene; V was cut back by 7 bases and J by 5 bases. This CDR3 region has 15 residues.

By sample share, this clonotype is medium-sized. The CDR3 region is CASSYGLAGSNTGELFF. The CDR3 region has the DNA TGTGCCAGCAGTTACGGGCTAGCGGGATCGAACACCGGGGAGCTGTTTTTT. This chain joins TRBV6-2 or TRBV6-3 and TRBJ2-2; 9 positions match TRBD2. Looked up from germline, CDR1 is MNHEY and CDR2 is SVGEGT. V dropped 2 bases and J dropped 0; count of bases not matched to a gene: 4. The CDR3 runs 17 residues.

The CDR3 sequence: CASSLEAGRREQYF. The CDR3 DNA sequence: TGCGCCAGCAGCTTGGAGGCAGGGCGCCGCGAGCAGTACTTC. J is TRBJ2-7 and V is TRBV5-1, with D perhaps TRBD1 (5 bases). Germline values: CDR1 SGHRS, CDR2 YFSETQ. The CDR3 runs 14 residues. V lost 0 bases, J lost 6 bases, and 13 bases lay in between.

This clonotype has ten or more counts. V gene TRBV6-6 combines with J gene TRBJ2-7; the D gene is possibly TRBD2 (6 bases). CDR1 MNHNY and CDR2 SVGAGI come from the germline V gene (reference sequence). This CDR3 has 12 residues. Deletions cut 6 bases from V and 2 bases from J, with 8 bases between. The CDR3 region has the DNA TGTGCCAGCAGCCCGGGGGCCTACGAGCAGTACTTC. This gives the protein CASSPGAYEQYF.